A single sample is the source of the 15 T cell receptor beta chains below, sequenced in a study of shared clonotypes between healthy human individuals. Produced via immunoSEQ multiplex PCR; TCRdb's table is partial and in-frame only. The sample includes 2,500,000 or so clones, approximately 93% of them seen just once. Sequencing was carried out using naive CD4+ T cells from PBMCs. Noted subset: CD45RA+ positively selected. The receptor source for this set is a man aged 18 to 29 in good health. Some clones in this sample may be carry-over from other donors' samples.

This chain links TRBV29-1 with TRBJ2-5; 8 bases match TRBD2. Trimming cost V 7 bases and J 1 base; bases outside gene matches: 2. Germline values: CDR1 SQVTM, CDR2 ANQGSEA. The CDR3 spans 12 residues. CDR3 protein: CSAGGTQETQYF. The CDR3 DNA follows: TGCAGCGCGGGGGGGACCCAAGAGACCCAGTACTTC.

Comment on this clone: Other DNA sequences in the sample encode the same CDR3. V usage is TRBV5-1 and J usage is TRBJ1-1; possibly TRBD1 for D (5 bases). CDR3 length: 15 amino acids. Germline lookup yields CDR1 SGHRS and CDR2 YFSETQ. The V and J ends lost 0 bases and 1 base respectively, with 10 bases between them. The CDR3 is CASSLGFGGNTEAFF. The CDR3 DNA reads TGCGCCAGCAGCTTGGGATTTGGGGGGAACACTGAAGCTTTCTTT.

The chain is built from TRBV28 and TRBJ1-1; 9 bases are a match to TRBD1. CDR3 length: 15 residues. J lost 10 bases, V lost 7 bases, and 16 bases had no gene match. CDR1 is MDHEN and CDR2 is SYDVKM in the germline V gene. CDR3 bases: TGTGCCAGCATCACTACGGGACAGGGAGGGCTGGGAGCTTTCTTT. It translates to CASITTGQGGLGAFF.

The J gene is TRBJ1-2, the V gene TRBV15; a weak D match, TRBD1 (5 bases). Germline V gene sequence: CDR1 LNHNV, CDR2 YYDKDF (reference sequence). Trimming pared 5 bases from V and 7 bases from J, leaving 14 bases between. This CDR3 has 13 amino acids. The DNA of the CDR3 is TGTGCCACCAGCCACGAAGCAGGGCTTGGCTACACCTTC. Translating gives CATSHEAGLGYTF. Full variable domain (outside the CDR3, taken from reference TRBV15 and TRBJ1-2): DAMVIQNPRYQVTQFGKPVTLSCSQTLNHNVMYWYQQKSSQAPKLLFHYYDKDFNNEADTPDNFQSRRPNTSFCFLDIRSPGLGDTAMYLCATSHEAGLGYTFGSGTRLTVV.

CDR3 DNA sequence: TGCAGCGTCCGCTGGGGCCAATCCACAGATACGCAGTATTTT. This gives the protein CSVRWGQSTDTQYF. The gene calls are TRBV29-1 and TRBJ2-3; weak D call: TRBD1 (5 bases). CDR1 is SQVTM and CDR2 is ANQGSEA in the germline V gene. The CDR3 consists of 14 residues. Trimming took off 6 bases at V and 2 bases at J, with 15 bases between the two ends.

A few counts support this clone. The gene calls are TRBV30 and TRBJ1-1, with no clear D. Deletions cut 1 base from V and 1 base from J, with 7 bases between. The CDR3 runs to 13 residues. The germline V gene encodes CDR1 GTSNPN and CDR2 SVGIG (reference sequence). Written as DNA, the CDR3 is TGTGCCTGGAGTGAGAGGAGGAACACTGAAGCTTTCTTT. Protein product: CAWSERRNTEAFF.

The CDR3 is CASSLGIRRISSYEQYF. For the CDR3, the DNA is TGTGCCAGCAGCTTAGGGATCCGCAGGATCTCCTCCTACGAGCAGTACTTC. This sequence joins TRBV11-2 and TRBJ2-7, with D unclear. The CDR3 loop spans 17 amino acids. Germline V gene lookup returns CDR1 SGHAT and CDR2 FQNNGV. V was shortened by 1 base and J by 0 bases, with 16 bases between the two germline ends.

The sample holds one count of this clone. This sequence joins TRBV9 and TRBJ2-1; D possibly corresponds to TRBD2 (5 bases). This CDR3 has 14 residues. V dropped 0 bases and J dropped 6 bases, with 10 bases sitting between them. Per the germline V gene, CDR1 is SGDLS and CDR2 is YYNGEE. In DNA, the CDR3 is TGTGCCAGCAGCGTAGATACCCGGGGCAATGAGCAGTTCTTC. Its protein is CASSVDTRGNEQFF. Full variable domain (rest looked up from reference TRBV9 and TRBJ2-1): DSGVTQTPKHLITATGQRVTLRCSPRSGDLSVYWYQQSLDQGLQFLIQYYNGEERAKGNILERFSAQQFPDLHSELNLSSLELGDSALYFCASSVDTRGNEQFFGPGTRLTVL.

This sequence joins TRBV28 and TRBJ2-4; 7 positions agree with TRBD2. V dropped 4 bases and J dropped 1; count of bases not matched to a gene: 4. The CDR3 spans 15 residues. The germline V gene has CDR1 MDHEN and CDR2 SYDVKM. The CDR3 is CASSWAGEAKNIQYF. DNA of the CDR3: TGTGCCAGCAGTTGGGCGGGAGAGGCCAAAAACATTCAGTACTTC.

The chain employs TRBV13 and TRBJ1-2, with D tentatively TRBD1 (6 bases). The length of the CDR3 is 14 residues. V lost 5 bases to trimming and J lost 7 bases, with 17 bases between them. CDR1 is PRHDT, CDR2 FYEKMQ, per germline (reference sequence). CDR3 protein: CASSPRTGRGGYTF. The CDR3 DNA follows: TGTGCCAGCAGCCCACGAACAGGGAGAGGTGGCTACACCTTC.

The chain uses TRBV5-6 and TRBJ2-1; 7 bases match TRBD1. This CDR3 contains 13 residues. V lost 5 bases, J lost 10 bases, and 9 bases stayed unmatched. CDR1 and CDR2 from the germline V gene are SGHDT and YYEEEE. As DNA, the CDR3 is TGTGCCAGCAGTAGACAGGGACGAGGAGAGCAGTTCTTC. Encoded protein: CASSRQGRGEQFF.

The chain combines TRBV4-1 with TRBJ2-2; tentative D call: TRBD2 (6 bases). Germline V gives CDR1 MGHRA, CDR2 YSYEKL. The CDR3 contains 15 residues. Trimming pared 3 bases from V and 5 bases from J, leaving 13 bases between. The CDR3 spells CASSHLGGNTGELFF. The CDR3 DNA reads as TGCGCCAGCAGCCACCTGGGCGGGAATACCGGGGAGCTGTTTTTT.

This clone is a singleton in its sample. V and J are TRBV7-2 and TRBJ2-2; 8 positions match TRBD2. Unmatched junction bases numbered 7, after V lost 3 bases and J lost 4 bases. Germline V CDR1 and CDR2: SGHTA, FQGNSA. This CDR3 has 16 amino acids. The CDR3 DNA reads as TGTGCCAGCAGCTTTGATCGCGGGAGGAGCACCGGGGAGCTGTTTTTT. Its protein is CASSFDRGRSTGELFF.

This clone was recorded a few times. The chain couples TRBV6-1 to TRBJ1-2, with D possibly being TRBD1 (5 bases). V was cut by 6 bases and J by 3 bases, with 11 bases left in between. CDR3 length equals 13 residues. The germline V gene encodes CDR1 MNHNS and CDR2 SASEGT. CDR3 nucleotides: TGTGCCAGCAGCCCCCAACAGGACTATGGCTACACCTTC. Its translation: CASSPQQDYGYTF.

The CDR3 coding sequence is TGTGCCAGCAGTTCTCCGGACAGGGGACCAGATACGCAGTATTTT. Translation gives CASSSPDRGPDTQYF. The chain is built from TRBV6-6 and TRBJ2-3; 9 bases agree with TRBD1. CDR3 length: 15 amino acids. V gave up 4 bases and J gave up 4 bases; unmatched junction bases: 6. CDR1 is MNHNY and CDR2 is SVGAGI in the germline V gene (reference sequence).